This TCR beta chain was obtained from a study of blood T cells in healthy people across ages. Findings of the study overall: Older individuals had lower TCR beta diversity per million T cells (the decline was roughly linear).

A second PCR, run for about 6 to 11 cycles, used a sample-barcoded 5' primer plus a J-beta primer mix. TCRdb fed the 5' RACE reads into MiXCR, producing one record per CDR3 protein. The sample lists 800,000 to 950,000 distinct CDR3 sequences; around 48% were seen once. Trimming cost V 3 bases and J 1 base, with 10 bases left between them. Per germline, CDR1 MGHRA and CDR2 YSYEKL. The CDR3 is 14 residues long. This clonotype was picked up a small number of times. Its antigen is unidentified. The V gene is TRBV4-1, the J gene TRBJ2-7; TRBD1 or TRBD2 may be the D gene (5 bases each). Sequencing was carried out using blood. The source is a man aged 30 to 39 in good health. The CDR3 region is CASSQGRISYEQYF. The CDR3 DNA is TGCGCCAGCAGCCAGGGACGGATTTCCTACGAGCAGTACTTC.